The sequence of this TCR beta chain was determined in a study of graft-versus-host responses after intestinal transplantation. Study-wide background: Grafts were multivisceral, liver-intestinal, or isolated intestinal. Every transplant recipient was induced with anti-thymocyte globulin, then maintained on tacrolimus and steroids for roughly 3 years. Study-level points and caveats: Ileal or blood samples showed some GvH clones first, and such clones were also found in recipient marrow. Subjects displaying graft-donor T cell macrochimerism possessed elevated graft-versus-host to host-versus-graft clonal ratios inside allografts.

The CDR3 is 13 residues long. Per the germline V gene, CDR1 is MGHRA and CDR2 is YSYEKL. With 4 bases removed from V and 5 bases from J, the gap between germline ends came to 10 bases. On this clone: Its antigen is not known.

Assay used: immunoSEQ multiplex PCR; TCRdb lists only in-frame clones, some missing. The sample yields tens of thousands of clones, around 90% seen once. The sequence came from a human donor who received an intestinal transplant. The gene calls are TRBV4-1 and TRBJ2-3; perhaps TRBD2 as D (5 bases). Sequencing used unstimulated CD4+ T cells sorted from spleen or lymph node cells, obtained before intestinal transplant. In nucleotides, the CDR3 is TGCGCCAGCAGCCTACTCCGGGGAGATACGCAGTATTTT. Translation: CASSLLRGDTQYF.